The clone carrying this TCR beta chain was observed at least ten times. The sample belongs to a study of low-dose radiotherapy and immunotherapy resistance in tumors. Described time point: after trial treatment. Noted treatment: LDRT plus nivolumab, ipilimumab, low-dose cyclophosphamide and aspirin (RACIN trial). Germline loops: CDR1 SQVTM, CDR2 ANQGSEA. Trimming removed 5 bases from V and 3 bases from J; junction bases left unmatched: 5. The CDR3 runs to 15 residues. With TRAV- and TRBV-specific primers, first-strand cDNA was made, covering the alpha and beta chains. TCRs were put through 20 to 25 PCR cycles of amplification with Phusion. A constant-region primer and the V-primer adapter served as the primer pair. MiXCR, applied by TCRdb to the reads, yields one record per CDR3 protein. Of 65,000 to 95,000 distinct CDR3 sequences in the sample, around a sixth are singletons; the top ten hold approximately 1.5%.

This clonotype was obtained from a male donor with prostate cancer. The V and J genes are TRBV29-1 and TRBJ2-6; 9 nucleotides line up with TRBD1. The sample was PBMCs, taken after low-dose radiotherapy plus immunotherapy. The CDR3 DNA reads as TGCAGCGTTTCAACAGGGGGCGGTGGGGCCAACGTCCTGACTTTC. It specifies CSVSTGGGGANVLTF.